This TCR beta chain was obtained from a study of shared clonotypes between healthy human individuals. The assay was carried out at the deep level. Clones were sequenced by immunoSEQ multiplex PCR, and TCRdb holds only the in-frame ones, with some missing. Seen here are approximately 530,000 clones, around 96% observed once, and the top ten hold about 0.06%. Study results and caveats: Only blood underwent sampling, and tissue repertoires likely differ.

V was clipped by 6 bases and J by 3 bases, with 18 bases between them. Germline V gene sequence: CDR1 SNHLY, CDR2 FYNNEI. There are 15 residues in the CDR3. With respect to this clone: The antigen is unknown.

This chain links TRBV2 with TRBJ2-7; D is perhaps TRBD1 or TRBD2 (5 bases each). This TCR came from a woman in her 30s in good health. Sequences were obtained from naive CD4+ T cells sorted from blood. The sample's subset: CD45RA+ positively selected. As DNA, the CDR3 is TGTGCCAGCAGGAAACATGGGGGTGGTTTCTACGAGCAGTACTTC. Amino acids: CASRKHGGGFYEQYF.